These 24 T cell receptor beta chains share one sample of origin, sequenced in a study of Tregs in tolerant kidney transplant recipients. Some clones are missing from TCRdb's copy, which holds only in-frame ones; the method was immunoSEQ multiplex PCR. The data hold about 64,000 clones, with about 98% observed a single time. This specimen consisted of Tregs from blood, obtained before the transplant. These receptors were collected from a human donor who received a combined kidney and bone marrow transplant.

V is TRBV5-4 and J is TRBJ2-5, with 9 bases fitting TRBD2. V gave up 7 bases and J gave up 2 bases; unmatched junction bases: 6. CDR1 and CDR2 from the germline V gene are SGHNT and YYREEE (reference sequence). The CDR3 covers 14 residues. CDR3 loop: CASGLSGSQETQYF. The CDR3 DNA reads as TGTGCCAGCGGTCTTAGCGGGAGTCAAGAGACCCAGTACTTC.

The V and J genes are TRBV27 and TRBJ1-1, with D tentatively TRBD1 (6 bases). V shed 4 bases and J shed 2 bases, with 11 bases lying between them. Per germline, CDR1 MNHEY and CDR2 SMNVEV (reference sequence). The length of the CDR3 is 14 residues. The CDR3 protein is CASSSRTANTEAFF. CDR3 in DNA: TGTGCCAGCAGTTCTAGGACAGCAAACACTGAAGCTTTCTTT.

There are a few counts of this clone. This rearrangement joins TRBV5-1 to TRBJ2-3, with TRBD1 matching 10 bases. The CDR3 has 16 amino acids. Germline assignment: CDR1 SGHRS and CDR2 YFSETQ. V was clipped by 4 bases and J by 4 bases; unmatched bases: 9. The CDR3 sequence is CASSKDRGRRADTQYF. The CDR3 DNA reads as TGCGCCAGCAGCAAAGACAGGGGGCGTCGGGCAGATACGCAGTATTTT.

The chain combines TRBV7-2 with TRBJ2-5; D may be TRBD2 (6 bases). V lost 2 bases and J 3 bases, leaving 13 bases between the germline ends. The CDR3 extends over 15 amino acids. Per germline, CDR1 SGHTA and CDR2 FQGNSA. DNA for the CDR3: TGTGCCAGCAGCTTACTCTCCCGGAGGGAAGAGACCCAGTACTTC. The encoded protein is CASSLLSRREETQYF.

V usage is TRBV5-6 and J usage is TRBJ2-3, with 9 positions matching TRBD2. The V gene end was trimmed by 2 bases and the J gene end by 3 bases; junction bases not matched to a gene: 4. Germline loops: CDR1 SGHDT, CDR2 YYEEEE. The CDR3 is made up of 15 amino acids. CDR3 sequence (DNA): TGTGCCAGCAGCTTAAGTCTAGCGGGGACAGATACGCAGTATTTT. It is translated as CASSLSLAGTDTQYF.

The genes are TRBV30 and TRBJ2-5; TRBD2 matches 7 bases. Germline loops: CDR1 GTSNPN, CDR2 SVGIG (reference sequence). The CDR3 is 14 amino acids. V was clipped by 0 bases and J by 5 bases; unmatched bases: 6. DNA of the CDR3: TGTGCCTGGAGTGTATTTTCTAGCGGCGAGACCCAGTACTTC. Translation gives CAWSVFSSGETQYF. The complete variable domain, with remaining parts taken from reference TRBV30 and TRBJ2-5, reads SQTIHQWPATLVQPVGSPLSLECTVEGTSNPNLYWYRQAAGRGLQLLFYSVGIGQISSEVPQNLSASRPQDRQFILSSKKLLLSDSGFYLCAWSVFSSGETQYFGPGTRLLVL.

The chain carries TRBV6-1 and TRBJ1-5; unclear D gene. Deletions cut 7 bases from V and 4 bases from J, with 11 bases between. Germline CDR1 reads MNHNS; CDR2 reads SASEGT. The CDR3 covers 13 residues. The CDR3 here is CASTFGENQPQHF. The CDR3 DNA reads as TGTGCCAGCACCTTCGGGGAAAATCAGCCCCAGCATTTT.

V usage is TRBV7-9 and J usage is TRBJ1-2; 8 bases match TRBD1. This CDR3 spans 15 amino acids. Per germline, CDR1 SEHNR and CDR2 FQNEAQ (reference sequence). Trimming took 4 bases from V and 5 from J; bases not matched to a gene: 9. In DNA, the CDR3 is TGTGCCAGCAGCTACCCCGGACAGGGCTCATATGGCTACACCTTC. Amino acids: CASSYPGQGSYGYTF.

The V gene is TRBV29-1, the J gene TRBJ1-2; D perhaps matches TRBD1 (6 bases). Germline assignment: CDR1 SQVTM and CDR2 ANQGSEA. The CDR3 is made up of 13 amino acids. V was cut by 6 bases and J by 8 bases, with 19 bases left in between. CDR3 coding DNA: TGCAGCGTGGGGAATCAGGGGACGGGCGGCTACACCTTC. It yields the protein CSVGNQGTGGYTF.

The rearrangement links TRBV25-1 to TRBJ1-1; no definite D call. V lost 1 base to trimming and J lost 5 bases, with 17 bases between them. The V gene's germline CDR1 is MGHDK and CDR2 SYGVNS. CDR3 length: 16 residues. The CDR3 protein is CASSEFRTGKGTEAFF. CDR3 DNA: TGTGCCAGCAGTGAATTCAGGACTGGTAAGGGAACTGAAGCTTTCTTT.

The chain couples TRBV10-3 to TRBJ2-1; TRBD2 is a possible D gene (6 bases). The CDR3 runs to 14 residues. The ends were cut back, 11 bases at V and 4 bases at J, with 18 bases in the middle. From germline, CDR1 is ENHRY and CDR2 SYGVKD. CDR3 bases: TGTGCCGCTCTCAAGGGAGGTGAATACAATGAGCAGTTCTTC. This gives the protein CAALKGGEYNEQFF.

V is TRBV10-3 and J is TRBJ1-1, with D tentatively TRBD1 (5 bases). V was clipped by 2 bases and J by 9 bases, with 13 bases between them. The CDR3 length is 13 residues. CDR1 is ENHRY, CDR2 SYGVKD, per germline. This CDR3 reads CAISEGAPWQAFF. CDR3 in DNA: TGTGCCATCAGTGAGGGGGCCCCGTGGCAAGCTTTCTTT.

The gene calls are TRBV5-1 and TRBJ2-1; 8 nucleotides match TRBD2. The length of the CDR3 is 14 residues. The germline V gene encodes CDR1 SGHRS and CDR2 YFSETQ. After removal of 5 bases from V and 8 bases from J, the junction contained 9 bases not matched to a gene. For the CDR3, the DNA is TGCGCCAGCAGGTCTGGGGCGGGGGGCCATGAGCAGTTCTTC. This sequence encodes CASRSGAGGHEQFF.

The rearrangement links TRBV9 to TRBJ2-1; TRBD2 matches 11 bases. The CDR3 extends over 18 amino acids. Germline values: CDR1 SGDLS, CDR2 YYNGEE. V was clipped by 0 bases and J by 0 bases; unmatched bases: 5. CDR3 DNA sequence: TGTGCCAGCAGCGTAGGCACTAGCGGGGGTAGCTCCTACAATGAGCAGTTCTTC. Translated, it gives CASSVGTSGGSSYNEQFF. The complete variable domain, with remaining parts taken from reference TRBV9 and TRBJ2-1, reads DSGVTQTPKHLITATGQRVTLRCSPRSGDLSVYWYQQSLDQGLQFLIQYYNGEERAKGNILERFSAQQFPDLHSELNLSSLELGDSALYFCASSVGTSGGSSYNEQFFGPGTRLTVL.

The CDR3, as DNA: TGTGCCAGCTCGGGCGGGGGGCCCTACAATGAGCAGTTCTTC. Translation gives CASSGGGPYNEQFF. The chain carries TRBV10-3 and TRBJ2-1; 8 bases map to TRBD2. CDR1 and CDR2 from the germline V gene are ENHRY and SYGVKD. Trimming took 10 bases from V and 2 from J; bases not matched to a gene: 7. This CDR3 spans 14 amino acids.

The V and J genes are TRBV7-8 and TRBJ1-2, with a weak D call TRBD1 (5 bases). The V and J ends lost 0 bases and 4 bases respectively, with 15 bases between them. The germline V gene encodes CDR1 SGHVS and CDR2 FQNEAQ. The CDR3 is 16 residues long. CDR3 amino acids: CASSLAFASGAYGYTF. For the CDR3, the DNA is TGTGCCAGCAGCTTAGCTTTTGCCAGTGGGGCCTATGGCTACACCTTC. Drawing the rest from reference TRBV7-8 and TRBJ1-2, the complete variable domain is GAGVSQSPRYKVAKRGQDVALRCDPISGHVSLFWYQQALGQGPEFLTYFQNEAQLDKSGLPSDRFFAERPEGSVSTLKIQRTQQEDSAVYLCASSLAFASGAYGYTFGSGTRLTVV.

This chain links TRBV12-5 with TRBJ2-3; D remains unclear. V was cut by 3 bases and J by 2 bases, with 9 bases left in between. Germline V CDR1 and CDR2: LGHNT, FRNRAP. This CDR3 is 14 amino acids long. The CDR3 loop reads CASGFGQVTDTQYF. DNA for the CDR3: TGTGCTAGTGGTTTTGGGCAGGTCACAGATACGCAGTATTTT.

This chain uses TRBV28 with TRBJ1-2, with D possibly being TRBD1 (6 bases). Trimming took 7 bases from V and 7 from J, leaving 13 bases between them. Germline CDR1 is MDHEN and CDR2 is SYDVKM. This CDR3 has 12 residues. In DNA form, the CDR3 reads TGTGCCAGCATGGGTGGGGGCGGTGGCTACACCTTC. Encoded protein: CASMGGGGGYTF.

The chain links TRBV23-1 to TRBJ2-1; D is perhaps TRBD2 (5 bases). TRBV23-1 is identified as an open reading frame with a role that is uncertain. The CDR3 loop spans 18 amino acids. The V and J ends lost 0 bases and 5 bases respectively, with 20 bases between them. The CDR3 region has the DNA TGCGCCAGCAGTCAATCGGAGGTAGGGTCTGGAATAGACAATGAGCAGTTCTTC. Translating gives CASSQSEVGSGIDNEQFF.

The chain combines TRBV2 with TRBJ2-1; a weak D match, TRBD1 (5 bases). CDR1 is SNHLY and CDR2 is FYNNEI in the germline V gene. The V gene lost 2 bases and the J gene lost 2 bases, with 22 bases spanning the gap. The CDR3 covers 19 residues. In nucleotides, the CDR3 is TGTGCCAGCAGTGAAAGGTTTGGGGCCGCCAGCGCGGCCTACAATGAGCAGTTCTTC. Encoded protein: CASSERFGAASAAYNEQFF.

The chain carries TRBV4-3 and TRBJ1-2; 8 bases line up with TRBD1. Germline CDR1 LGHNA, CDR2 YSLEER. CDR3 length: 13 residues. With 4 bases clipped from V and 7 bases from J, the junction kept 5 bases outside the gene matches. CDR3 DNA sequence: TGCGCCAGCAGCCCGGACAGGGCTTTTGGCTACACCTTC. Amino acid sequence: CASSPDRAFGYTF.

The chain uses TRBV11-3 and TRBJ2-5, with D tentatively TRBD2 (6 bases). The length of the CDR3 is 14 residues. Germline V gene data show CDR1 as SGHNT and CDR2 as YENEEA. The V and J ends lost 5 bases and 5 bases respectively, with 15 bases between them. The CDR3 nucleotides read TGTGCCAGCAGCATGGGACCTGCGGGGGAGACCCAGTACTTC. Protein sequence: CASSMGPAGETQYF.

V and J are TRBV30 and TRBJ2-7; 8 bases align to TRBD1. This CDR3 is built from 14 residues. Germline CDR1 and CDR2: GTSNPN and SVGIG (reference sequence). The J segment lost 3 bases and the V segment lost 2 bases, leaving 6 bases of the junction unmatched. CDR3 loop: CAWSIPGQVYEQYF. CDR3 sequence (DNA): TGTGCCTGGAGTATCCCGGGACAGGTCTACGAGCAGTACTTC.

The chain couples TRBV7-2 to TRBJ2-5; 7 bases fit TRBD1. There are 14 residues in the CDR3. V lost 4 bases and J lost 2; bases outside the gene matches: 4. Germline values: CDR1 SGHTA, CDR2 FQGNSA. The CDR3 sequence is CASSYPDRQETQYF. The CDR3 nucleotides are TGTGCCAGCAGCTACCCGGACAGGCAAGAGACCCAGTACTTC.